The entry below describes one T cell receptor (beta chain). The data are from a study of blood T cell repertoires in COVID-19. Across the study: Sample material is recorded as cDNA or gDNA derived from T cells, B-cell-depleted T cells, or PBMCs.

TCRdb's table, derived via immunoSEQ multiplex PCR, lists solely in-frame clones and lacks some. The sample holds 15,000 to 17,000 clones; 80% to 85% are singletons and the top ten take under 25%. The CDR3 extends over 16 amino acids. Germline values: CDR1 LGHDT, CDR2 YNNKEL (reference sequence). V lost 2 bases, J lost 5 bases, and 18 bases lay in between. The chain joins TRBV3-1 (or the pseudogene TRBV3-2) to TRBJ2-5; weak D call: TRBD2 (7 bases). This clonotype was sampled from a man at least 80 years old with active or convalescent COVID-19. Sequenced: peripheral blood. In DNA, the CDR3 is TGTGCCAGCAGCCAATTGCATGAGGGGGGGCGGGAGACCCAGTACTTC. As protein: CASSQLHEGGRETQYF.